The 14 T cell receptor beta chains in this list originate from one sample, sequenced in a study of OX40 agonist ivuxolimab in advanced cancers. TCRdb's copy holds only in-frame clones and misses some; the assay was immunoSEQ multiplex PCR. The sample lists approximately 30,000 clones; 70% to 90% were seen once. The material was CD4+ or CD8+ T cells sorted from blood, obtained in a trial of the OX40 agonist ivuxolimab. The receptor set was obtained from an adult with an advanced solid tumor such as melanoma, head and neck, liver or kidney cancer.

The CDR3 nucleotides read TGCGCCAGCAGCCACGCCCCAATGGGGGGGGACTATGGCTACACCTTC. Its protein product is CASSHAPMGGDYGYTF. This sequence joins TRBV4-1 and TRBJ1-2; a possible D gene is TRBD1 (5 bases). The V and J ends lost 3 bases and 3 bases respectively, with 17 bases between them. The CDR3 length is 16 residues. Germline V lookup: CDR1 MGHRA, CDR2 YSYEKL.

The V gene is TRBV11-2, the J gene TRBJ2-1, with 14 nucleotides matching TRBD2. V shed 3 bases, J shed 5 bases, and the junction held 0 bases outside the gene matches. Germline CDR1 reads SGHAT; CDR2 reads FQNNGV. The CDR3 is 15 residues long. CDR3 nucleotides: TGTGCCAGCAGCTTGGGACTAGCGGGAGACAATGAGCAGTTCTTC. Protein: CASSLGLAGDNEQFF.

This chain's CDR3 is CASSLSGGLLTEAFF. The DNA of the CDR3 is TGCGCCAGCAGCCTTTCAGGGGGCCTTTTGACTGAAGCTTTCTTT. The chain carries TRBV5-1 and TRBJ1-1; 8 nucleotides line up with TRBD1. Losses at the gene ends were 4 bases for V and 5 bases for J; bases not matched to a gene: 10. CDR1 SGHRS and CDR2 YFSETQ come from the germline V gene. The CDR3 extends over 15 amino acids.

This sequence joins TRBV2 and TRBJ1-1, with D unclear. The germline V and J ends were trimmed by 5 bases and 7 bases, with 8 bases remaining between them. Looked up from germline, CDR1 is SNHLY and CDR2 is FYNNEI. The CDR3 is 11 residues long. The CDR3 DNA is TGTGCCAGCAGTCAGGCCGATGAAGCTTTCTTT. Residues: CASSQADEAFF.

This rearrangement joins TRBV19 to TRBJ1-5; 8 nucleotides align to TRBD1. The germline gives CDR1 LNHDA, CDR2 SQIVND (reference sequence). CDR3 size: 13 residues. The V and J ends lost 6 bases and 7 bases, in that order; junction bases with no gene match: 5. CDR3 residues: CASSDRGQQPQHF. In DNA, the CDR3 is TGTGCCAGTAGCGACAGGGGACAGCAGCCCCAGCATTTT.

This clone occurred once. V is TRBV30 and J is TRBJ2-7; D is unresolved. The CDR3 spans 8 residues. The ends were cut back, 4 bases at V and 5 bases at J, with 0 bases in the middle. Germline V CDR1 and CDR2: GTSNPN, SVGIG (reference sequence). The CDR3 here is CAWNEQYF. The CDR3 nucleotides read TGTGCCTGGAACGAGCAGTACTTC.

The chain recombines TRBV10-3 with TRBJ2-2, with 8 bases matching TRBD1. This CDR3 contains 17 residues. Germline V gene sequence: CDR1 ENHRY, CDR2 SYGVKD. Trimming removed 0 bases from V and 5 bases from J; junction bases left unmatched: 8. The CDR3 loop is CAISESTWQGATGELFF. Written as DNA, the CDR3 is TGTGCCATCAGTGAGTCGACTTGGCAGGGGGCGACCGGGGAGCTGTTTTTT.

The CDR3 sequence: CASSLGYYEQYF. The CDR3 DNA sequence: TGTGCCAGCAGCTTAGGTTACTACGAGCAGTACTTC. The chain uses TRBV11-2 and TRBJ2-7; no definite D call. CDR1 and CDR2 (germline): SGHAT, FQNNGV. Trimming removed 1 base at V and 3 bases at J, with 4 bases between. The CDR3 length is 12 residues.

This clone was recorded a few times. The rearrangement uses TRBV19 and TRBJ1-5, with 7 bases identical to TRBD1. This CDR3 has 13 amino acids. In germline, CDR1 is LNHDA, CDR2 SQIVND (reference sequence). V shed 8 bases and J 5 bases; nucleotides not matched to a gene: 6. The CDR3: CASEQGLHQPQHF. For the CDR3, the DNA is TGTGCCAGTGAACAGGGGCTACATCAGCCCCAGCATTTT.

A remark on this clone: This same CDR3 is encoded by further DNA sequences in the sample. V and J are TRBV6-5 and TRBJ2-7; D not certain. Germline V gene data show CDR1 as MNHEY and CDR2 as SVGAGI. The CDR3 consists of 13 residues. Trimming took 2 bases from V and 0 from J, leaving 5 bases between them. This CDR3 reads CASSYPGSYEQYF. The CDR3 DNA sequence: TGTGCCAGCAGTTACCCCGGCTCCTACGAGCAGTACTTC.

The chain combines TRBV9 with TRBJ1-2; D remains unclear. This CDR3 region has 15 residues. V was shortened by 0 bases and J by 0 bases, with 9 bases between the two germline ends. Germline V CDR1 and CDR2: SGDLS, YYNGEE. In DNA, the CDR3 is TGTGCCAGCAGCGTAGTACAAATACCTAACTATGGCTACACCTTC. This codes for CASSVVQIPNYGYTF. Full variable domain (outside the CDR3, taken from reference TRBV9 and TRBJ1-2): DSGVTQTPKHLITATGQRVTLRCSPRSGDLSVYWYQQSLDQGLQFLIQYYNGEERAKGNILERFSAQQFPDLHSELNLSSLELGDSALYFCASSVVQIPNYGYTFGSGTRLTVV.

Written as DNA, the CDR3 is TGTGCCAGCAGTCAGGGGGACCCCCCGACCCAGTACTTC. Protein: CASSQGDPPTQYF. This sequence joins TRBV6-5 and TRBJ2-5, with 7 bases lining up with TRBD1. The CDR3 runs 13 residues. Trimming at V came to 5 bases and at J to 7 bases, leaving 7 bases not matched to a gene. Germline V gives CDR1 MNHEY, CDR2 SVGAGI.

V is TRBV4-1 and J is TRBJ1-2; 11 positions match TRBD1. The junction had 11 bases not matched to a gene; V was cut back by 0 bases and J by 8 bases. Germline CDR1 MGHRA, CDR2 YSYEKL. The CDR3 has 17 amino acids. The CDR3 DNA reads TGCGCCAGCAGCCAAGATCGGGGGACAGGGGGAGCCGGGGGCTACACCTTC. Amino acids: CASSQDRGTGGAGGYTF.

The chain has TRBV19 and TRBJ1-2, with D tentatively TRBD1 (5 bases). V was shortened by 5 bases and J by 5 bases, with 9 bases between the two germline ends. There are 12 residues in the CDR3. Germline CDR1 is LNHDA and CDR2 is SQIVND (reference sequence). The CDR3 loop is CASSGTVYGYTF. CDR3 DNA: TGTGCCAGTAGTGGGACGGTATATGGCTACACCTTC.